One and the same sample provided the 4 T cell receptor beta chains below, sequenced in a study of PD-L1 blockade in urothelial cancer. Repertoires were generated with immunoSEQ multiplex PCR, while TCRdb's copy carries only in-frame clones and drops some. This table has under 30,000 clones, approximately 81% appearing once. Specimen: PBMCs, collected around atezolizumab (anti-PD-L1) treatment. Every receptor here comes from a man between 65 and 80 years old with urothelial cancer.

The V gene is TRBV6-5, the J gene TRBJ1-5; no clear D gene. V lost 6 bases, J lost 0 bases, and 6 bases lay in between. The CDR3 covers 13 residues. Per germline, CDR1 MNHEY and CDR2 SVGAGI. The CDR3 is CASSRGSNQPQHF. CDR3 nucleotides: TGTGCCAGCAGCCGGGGTAGCAATCAGCCCCAGCATTTT.

V and J are TRBV29-1 and TRBJ1-3, with D possibly being TRBD1 (6 bases). Germline CDR1 and CDR2: SQVTM and ANQGSEA. This CDR3 is built from 16 residues. Trimming stripped 2 bases from V and 0 bases from J, with 14 bases between. CDR3 coding DNA: TGCAGCGTTGAACTGGGCAGGGGCGACTCTGGAAACACCATATATTTT. It is translated as CSVELGRGDSGNTIYF.

CDR3 DNA: TGTGCCAGCTCACAGGAGAGCGACTACGAGCAGTACTTC. Translating it yields CASSQESDYEQYF. The chain recombines TRBV18 with TRBJ2-7; D is uncertain. From germline, CDR1 is KGHSH and CDR2 LQKENI. V was shortened by 4 bases and J by 3 bases, with 10 bases between the two germline ends. The CDR3 spans 13 residues. The full variable domain, its missing parts supplied by reference TRBV18 and TRBJ2-7, is NAGVMQNPRHLVRRRGQEARLRCSPMKGHSHVYWYRQLPEEGLKFMVYLQKENIIDESGMPKERFSAEFPKEGPSILRIQQVVRGDSAAYFCASSQESDYEQYFGPGTRLTVT.

The CDR3 loop reads CASSLAPQPQHF. The CDR3 DNA reads as TGTGCCAGCAGTTTAGCGCCCCAGCCCCAGCATTTT. This chain joins TRBV28 and TRBJ1-5; D call uncertain. Germline CDR1 MDHEN, CDR2 SYDVKM. V lost 2 bases, J lost 7 bases, and 6 bases lay in between. The CDR3 covers 12 residues.